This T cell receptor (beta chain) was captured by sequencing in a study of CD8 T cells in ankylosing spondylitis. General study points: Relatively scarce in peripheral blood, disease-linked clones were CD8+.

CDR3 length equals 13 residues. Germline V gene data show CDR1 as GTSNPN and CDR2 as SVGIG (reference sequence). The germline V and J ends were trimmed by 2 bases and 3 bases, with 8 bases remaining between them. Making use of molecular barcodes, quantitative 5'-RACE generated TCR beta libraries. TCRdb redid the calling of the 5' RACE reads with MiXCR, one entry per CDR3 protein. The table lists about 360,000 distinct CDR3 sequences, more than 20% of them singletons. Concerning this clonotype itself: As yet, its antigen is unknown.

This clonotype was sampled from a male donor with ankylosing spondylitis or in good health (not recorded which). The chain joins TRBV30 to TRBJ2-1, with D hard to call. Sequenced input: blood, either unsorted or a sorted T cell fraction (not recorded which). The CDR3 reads CAWSPGFYNEQFF. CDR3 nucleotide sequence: TGTGCCTGGAGTCCTGGATTCTACAATGAGCAGTTCTTC.